Below, 19 T cell receptor beta chains from the same sample are listed, as sequenced in a study of neurological immune-mediated disorders. Each CDR3 protein is one row after TCRdb ran MiXCR on the 5' RACE reads. Of 70,000 to 95,000 distinct CDR3 sequences in the sample, 17% were seen once. The sequencing input was PBMCs. The receptors were gathered from a woman aged 40 to 50 in good health.

This clonotype was seen at least ten times. The chain carries TRBV7-2 and TRBJ2-1; TRBD2 matches at 9 bases. J lost 5 bases, V lost 1 base, and 12 bases had no gene match. The CDR3 spans 18 residues. CDR1 SGHTA and CDR2 FQGNSA come from the germline V gene. DNA for the CDR3: TGTGCCAGCAGCTTAGAGGGTGTGCGGGGGGGCAGTAACAATGAGCAGTTCTTC. Amino acid sequence: CASSLEGVRGGSNNEQFF.

This clonotype was observed many times. J is TRBJ1-1 and V is TRBV29-1; tentatively, D is TRBD1 (6 bases). V was cut by 4 bases and J by 4 bases, with 13 bases left in between. CDR3 length: 13 residues. Germline V gene sequence: CDR1 SQVTM, CDR2 ANQGSEA. CDR3: CSVVRDIVTEAFF. The CDR3 nucleotides read TGCAGCGTTGTCCGGGACATTGTCACTGAAGCTTTCTTT.

This clonotype was seen at least ten times. The V call is TRBV28, the J call TRBJ1-2; TRBD1 matches 7 bases. CDR1 is MDHEN and CDR2 is SYDVKM in the germline V gene. V was pared by 6 bases and J by 7 bases, with 17 bases of the junction left unmatched. This CDR3 spans 16 amino acids. In nucleotides, the CDR3 is TGTGCCAGCAGATCGCCCAGGACAGGAGGAGAACCTGGCTACACCTTC. This sequence encodes CASRSPRTGGEPGYTF.

This clonotype was seen only a few times. V usage is TRBV7-9 and J usage is TRBJ2-1; 8 bases fit TRBD2. J lost 0 bases, V lost 3 bases, and 7 bases had no gene match. CDR1 is SEHNR and CDR2 is FQNEAQ in the germline V gene (reference sequence). This CDR3 region has 17 residues. The CDR3 here is CASSFTPGLGSYNEQFF. The CDR3, as DNA: TGTGCCAGCAGCTTTACACCGGGACTAGGCTCCTACAATGAGCAGTTCTTC.

A single count supports this clonotype. The V gene is TRBV20-1, the J gene TRBJ1-2, with D tentatively TRBD1 (6 bases). The V end was cut by 1 base, the J end by 2 bases, with 11 bases between. Germline V CDR1 and CDR2: DFQATT, SNEGSKA (reference sequence). The CDR3 spans 14 residues. Here the CDR3 DNA reads TGCAGTGCTAGAGCTTATGGACAGAACTATGGCTACACCTTC. Residues: CSARAYGQNYGYTF.

At least ten counts were recorded for this clonotype. Given a much more abundant clone one base away, this may be a read error. The chain recombines TRBV7-9 with TRBJ1-1; D is unresolved. The CDR3 consists of 13 residues. Per the germline V gene, CDR1 is SEHNR and CDR2 is FQNEAQ (reference sequence). CDR3 nucleotide sequence: TGTGTAGGGCGGAACAGCCTGAACACTGAAGCTTTCTTT. This gives the protein CVGRNSLNTEAFF.

Regarding this clonotype: A much larger clone differs from this one at a single base, so this may be a read error. The DNA for the CDR3 is TGCAGTTCTGGAGGGACAGGGGGGTTTGGCTACACCTTC. Translated: CSSGGTGGFGYTF. This rearrangement joins TRBV20-1 to TRBJ1-2; TRBD1 aligns across 11 bases. Germline V gene lookup returns CDR1 DFQATT and CDR2 SNEGSKA (reference sequence). This CDR3 is built from 13 residues. With 8 bases clipped from V and 7 bases from J, the junction kept 9 bases outside the gene matches.

This sequence joins TRBV19 and TRBJ2-2; D unclear. CDR3 size: 12 residues. V lost 0 bases and J lost 5, with 1 base in between. Germline assignment: CDR1 LNHDA and CDR2 SQIVND (reference sequence). The CDR3 sequence: CASSIETGELFF. The CDR3 DNA is TGTGCCAGTAGTATAGAAACCGGGGAGCTGTTTTTT.

The chain has TRBV28 and TRBJ1-6, with D hard to call. The V and J ends lost 5 bases and 2 bases respectively, with 7 bases between them. The germline gives CDR1 MDHEN, CDR2 SYDVKM. This CDR3 has 14 amino acids. This CDR3 reads CASSAGTYNSPLHF. The CDR3 nucleotides are TGTGCCAGCAGTGCTGGGACCTATAATTCACCCCTCCACTTT.

V usage is TRBV4-1 and J usage is TRBJ1-1; TRBD1 agrees at 11 bases. After removal of 4 bases from V and 1 base from J, the junction contained 8 bases not matched to a gene. In germline, CDR1 is MGHRA, CDR2 YSYEKL. The CDR3 extends over 17 amino acids. The CDR3 DNA is TGCGCCAGCAGCCCCCGGGACAGGGGGAACGGGAACACTGAAGCTTTCTTT. Translation: CASSPRDRGNGNTEAFF.

Worth noting for this clonotype: Possible read error: a much larger clone is one base away. The chain is built from TRBV4-1 and TRBJ2-2; 10 nucleotides align to TRBD2. The V and J ends lost 2 bases and 3 bases, in that order; junction bases with no gene match: 3. The CDR3 totals 16 residues. From germline, CDR1 is MGHRA and CDR2 YSYEKL. The CDR3 is CASSQSAGGDTGELFF. The CDR3 nucleotides read TGCGCCAGCAGCCAATCAGCGGGGGGGGACACCGGGGAGCTGTTTTTT.

This clonotype was observed at least ten times. The chain links TRBV27 to TRBJ1-6; a weak D match, TRBD1 (6 bases). Deletions cut 6 bases from V and 8 bases from J, with 20 bases between. The germline V gene has CDR1 MNHEY and CDR2 SMNVEV (reference sequence). The length of the CDR3 is 16 residues. The DNA of the CDR3 is TGTGCCAGCAGCGCCCAAGGACAGAAGAATTATTCACCCCTCCACTTT. As protein: CASSAQGQKNYSPLHF.

This clonotype was seen repeatedly, ten times or more. The rearrangement links TRBV5-1 to TRBJ2-2, with a tentative D call TRBD1 (5 bases). This CDR3 comprises 16 residues. V shed 0 bases and J shed 1 base, with 10 bases lying between them. Per the germline V gene, CDR1 is SGHRS and CDR2 is YFSETQ. The CDR3 sequence: CASSLVTQGNTGELFF. Here the CDR3 DNA reads TGCGCCAGCAGCTTGGTAACCCAGGGGAACACCGGGGAGCTGTTTTTT.

The table lists this clonotype with many counts. This chain connects TRBV5-1 to TRBJ2-5; 9 nucleotides line up with TRBD2. The CDR3 is made up of 14 amino acids. Germline V lookup: CDR1 SGHRS, CDR2 YFSETQ. Trimming removed 2 bases from V and 5 bases from J; junction bases left unmatched: 4. In nucleotides, the CDR3 is TGCGCCAGCAGCTTCGGACTAGCGTCGGAGACCCAGTACTTC. Encoded protein: CASSFGLASETQYF.

At least ten counts were recorded for this clonotype. This CDR3 reads CAISENQVRGAFF. CDR3 nucleotide sequence: TGTGCCATCAGTGAGAATCAGGTACGGGGAGCTTTCTTT. The V gene is TRBV10-3, the J gene TRBJ1-1; D gene ambiguous. The germline V gene has CDR1 ENHRY and CDR2 SYGVKD. CDR3 length equals 13 residues. Trimming removed 2 bases at V and 10 bases at J, with 14 bases between.

Regarding this clonotype: The junction does not match germline at one end; this may be a read error. The chain joins TRBV7-2 to TRBJ1-4, with a tentative D call TRBD1 (5 bases). This CDR3 region has 14 residues. CDR1 is SGHTA and CDR2 is FQGNSA in the germline V gene. The CDR3 here is CVSSLVWGVEKLFF. The CDR3 nucleotides are TGTGTCAGCAGCTTAGTGTGGGGCGTTGAAAAACTGTTTTTT.

This clonotype was seen many times. The rearrangement links TRBV12-3 or TRBV12-4 to TRBJ2-1; 8 bases line up with TRBD2. The ends lost 3 bases at V and 9 bases at J; junction bases unmatched: 13. The CDR3 runs to 16 residues. In nucleotides, the CDR3 is TGTGCCAGCAGTTTCAGTACTAGCGGAGGCGGGGGTGAGCAGTTCTTC. Encoded protein: CASSFSTSGGGGEQFF.

This clonotype was detected ten times or more. V is TRBV6-2 or TRBV6-3 and J is TRBJ2-7, with D possibly being TRBD2 (5 bases). CDR3 length: 14 residues. Per the germline V gene, CDR1 is MNHEY and CDR2 is SVGEGT. With 2 bases removed from V and 3 bases from J, the gap between germline ends came to 11 bases. The CDR3 sequence is CASSYSGFNYEQYF. The CDR3, as DNA: TGTGCCAGCAGTTACAGCGGTTTCAACTACGAGCAGTACTTC.

The rearrangement uses TRBV5-1 and TRBJ2-3, with 10 bases fitting TRBD2. Germline CDR1 SGHRS, CDR2 YFSETQ. Unmatched junction bases numbered 12, after V lost 3 bases and J lost 5 bases. The CDR3 is made up of 17 amino acids. The DNA for the CDR3 is TGCGCCAGCAGCTCCTCTGTGGGAGCGGGAGGGAGAGATACGCAGTATTTT. Its protein is CASSSSVGAGGRDTQYF.